This T cell receptor (beta chain) was observed in a study of T cell responses to AZD1222 COVID-19 vaccine. Whole-study findings and limits: A reported finding is that nearly half of spike-specific TCRs target unmutated variant regions. Repertoires were collected only later (after the peak T cell response had occurred).

With respect to this clone: Its antigen is unknown.

The CDR3 totals 13 residues. Looked up from germline, CDR1 is SGHDT and CDR2 is YYEEEE. Trimming pared 6 bases from V and 6 bases from J, leaving 13 bases between. Method: immunoSEQ multiplex PCR; TCRdb's copy keeps in-frame clones and lacks some. This sample has 150,000 to 250,000 clones; approximately 89% occur once, and the top ten carry around 3.7%. The TCR originated in an adult who received the AZD1222 COVID-19 vaccine. V gene TRBV5-6 combines with J gene TRBJ1-5, with TRBD1 as a possible D gene (6 bases). Sample: peripheral blood, taken 28 days after the second AZD1222 dose. CDR3 nucleotides: TGTGCCAGCAAATACAGGGTCAGTCAGCCCCAGCATTTT. It translates to CASKYRVSQPQHF.